This TCR beta chain was sequenced for a study of T cell responses to AZD1222 COVID-19 vaccine. The CDR3 length is 13 residues. The V and J ends lost 1 base and 3 bases respectively, with 6 bases between them. Germline loops: CDR1 SGHTA, CDR2 FQGNSA. TCRdb's table, derived via immunoSEQ multiplex PCR, lists solely in-frame clones and lacks some. The sample lists 180,000 or so clones, about 93% occurring once. Of note for this clone: Its specificity is unknown.

Study outcomes and limitations: Nearly half of spike-specific TCRs reportedly target variant regions that are unmutated in the B.1.351 and B.1.1.7 variants. It was only a handful of AZD1222 recipients who were seropositive at baseline. Donor demographics were predominantly white British with a female majority; clonal diversity may be underestimated.

The receptor's source is an adult who received the AZD1222 COVID-19 vaccine. V usage is TRBV7-2 and J usage is TRBJ1-1; D is undetermined. Sequenced here: peripheral blood, sampled 28 days after the second AZD1222 dose. CDR3 in DNA: TGTGCCAGCAGCTTAGGCCAGTACACTGAAGCTTTCTTT. This sequence encodes CASSLGQYTEAFF.